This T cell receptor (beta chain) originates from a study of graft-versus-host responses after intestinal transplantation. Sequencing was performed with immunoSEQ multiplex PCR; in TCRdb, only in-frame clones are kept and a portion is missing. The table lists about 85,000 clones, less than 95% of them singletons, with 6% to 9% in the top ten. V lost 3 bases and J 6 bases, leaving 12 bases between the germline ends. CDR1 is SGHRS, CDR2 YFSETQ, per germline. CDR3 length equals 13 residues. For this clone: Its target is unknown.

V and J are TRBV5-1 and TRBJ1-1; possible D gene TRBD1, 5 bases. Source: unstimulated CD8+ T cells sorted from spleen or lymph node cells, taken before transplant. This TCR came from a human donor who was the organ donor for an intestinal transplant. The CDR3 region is CASSSQGSAEAFF. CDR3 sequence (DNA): TGCGCCAGCAGCTCGCAGGGTAGTGCTGAAGCTTTCTTT.